One sample yielded the 20 T cell receptor beta chains listed below, sequenced in a study of cytomegalovirus exposure and HLA in healthy donors. The PCR made use of 60 Vbeta and 13 Jbeta primers. The data were produced by immunoSEQ multiplex PCR, yet TCRdb's version contains in-frame clones alone and is incomplete. The sample consists of almost 200,000 clones, roughly 72% of them appearing once. Sequenced sample: PBMCs. The source is a man aged 25-45 years in good health and CMV-seronegative.

The V and J genes are TRBV27 and TRBJ2-2, with 7 bases aligning to TRBD2. This CDR3 is built from 15 residues. Trimming took 5 bases from V and 6 from J; bases not matched to a gene: 9. The germline gives CDR1 MNHEY, CDR2 SMNVEV (reference sequence). DNA for the CDR3: TGTGCCAGCAGTCCCCAGGGAGGGCTTGCCGGGGAGCTGTTTTTT. It codes for CASSPQGGLAGELFF.

This sequence joins TRBV27 and TRBJ2-1; a weak D match, TRBD2 (5 bases). CDR3 size: 14 residues. From germline, CDR1 is MNHEY and CDR2 SMNVEV (reference sequence). V lost 8 bases and J 4 bases, leaving 15 bases between the germline ends. DNA for the CDR3: TGTGCCAGCGTGCGAGGGTCGAGTTACAATGAGCAGTTCTTC. It codes for CASVRGSSYNEQFF.

The chain employs TRBV7-4 and TRBJ2-2, with D maybe TRBD1 (6 bases). The CDR3 is 18 amino acids. V lost 2 bases and J lost 1, with 17 bases in between. Germline V gene sequence: CDR1 SGHVT, CDR2 SQSDAQ. CDR3 DNA sequence: TGTGCCAGCAGCTTATCGGCGTACGGGACATTGAACACCGGGGAGCTGTTTTTT. It specifies CASSLSAYGTLNTGELFF.

The chain is built from TRBV15 and TRBJ2-5; D gene uncertain. The CDR3 consists of 12 residues. Germline V CDR1 and CDR2: LNHNV, YYDKDF (reference sequence). Trimming shortened V by 1 base and J by 7 bases, and 7 bases separated the two germline ends. This CDR3 reads CATSRAAGTQYF. The CDR3 nucleotides are TGTGCCACCAGCAGAGCCGCCGGGACCCAGTACTTC.

Turning to this clone: A junction boundary mismatches the germline segment, possibly from a read error. The rearrangement uses TRBV28 and TRBJ2-1; TRBD2 matches 10 bases. Per the germline V gene, CDR1 is MDHEN and CDR2 is SYDVKM. The CDR3 is made up of 14 amino acids. The CDR3 DNA reads as TGTGCCAGCAGTTCTGGGACTAGCGTCAATGGGCAGTTCTTC. Amino acids: CASSSGTSVNGQFF.

V usage is TRBV29-1 and J usage is TRBJ1-2; D perhaps matches TRBD1 (6 bases). V lost 3 bases and J lost 4, with 12 bases in between. The CDR3 totals 13 residues. In germline, CDR1 is SQVTM, CDR2 ANQGSEA. The CDR3 nucleotides are TGCAGCGTTGAGGGGGGGCTCGGCTATGGCTACACCTTC. Its protein is CSVEGGLGYGYTF.

The gene calls are TRBV7-2 and TRBJ2-1, with 12 bases that match TRBD2. The CDR3 has 16 residues. With V trimmed by 4 bases and J by 2 bases, 3 bases remained unmatched. Germline-derived CDR1 and CDR2 are SGHTA and FQGNSA. This chain's CDR3 is CASSSRLAGAYNEQFF. In DNA form, the CDR3 reads TGTGCCAGCAGCTCCAGACTAGCGGGAGCCTACAATGAGCAGTTCTTC.

The chain is built from TRBV4-1 and TRBJ2-3; TRBD2 matches 8 bases. CDR1 is MGHRA, CDR2 YSYEKL, per germline. The CDR3 covers 17 residues. The trim removed 1 base at V and 1 base at J, leaving 7 bases unmatched. The CDR3 DNA reads TGCGCCAGCAGCCAAGTTGGACGGGAGGGCGGCACAGATACGCAGTATTTT. It translates to CASSQVGREGGTDTQYF.

This chain's CDR3 is CASSSESGTDTQYF. As DNA, the CDR3 is TGTGCCAGCAGCTCCGAATCGGGCACAGATACGCAGTATTTT. The chain uses TRBV7-2 and TRBJ2-3; D remains unclear. Trimming cost V 4 bases and J 1 base, with 9 bases left between them. The CDR3 totals 14 residues. The germline CDR1 and CDR2 sequences are SGHTA and FQGNSA.

The rearrangement links TRBV2 to TRBJ2-7, with a weak D call TRBD1 (5 bases). Germline CDR1 and CDR2: SNHLY and FYNNEI. The CDR3 has 15 residues. V shed 0 bases and J shed 0 bases, with 9 bases lying between them. CDR3 loop: CASSEAGAASYEQYF. CDR3 DNA sequence: TGTGCCAGCAGTGAAGCTGGGGCAGCCTCCTACGAGCAGTACTTC.

The chain is built from TRBV28 and TRBJ2-3; 7 bases are shared with TRBD2. Germline V CDR1 and CDR2: MDHEN, SYDVKM. V lost 10 bases and J lost 4; bases outside the gene matches: 11. The CDR3 sequence is 14 residues long. CDR3 sequence reads: CATETQGGADTQYF. CDR3 bases: TGTGCCACCGAAACCCAGGGAGGGGCAGATACGCAGTATTTT.

This clone was counted between two and nine times. J is TRBJ2-1 and V is TRBV7-2; no clear D gene. The CDR3 is 13 residues long. Per the germline V gene, CDR1 is SGHTA and CDR2 is FQGNSA. V gave up 3 bases and J gave up 15 bases, with 18 bases separating them. CDR3 sequence: CASSFYDNHHRFF. The CDR3 bases are TGTGCCAGCAGCTTCTATGACAACCACCATAGGTTCTTC.

The chain employs TRBV5-6 and TRBJ2-7; the D gene is possibly TRBD2 (5 bases). The CDR3 runs 12 residues. Between the trimmed V and J ends, which lost 3 bases and 5 bases, there was a span of 9 bases. The germline gives CDR1 SGHDT, CDR2 YYEEEE. The CDR3 reads CASSWSGHEQYF. For the CDR3, the DNA is TGTGCCAGCAGCTGGAGCGGCCACGAGCAGTACTTC.

This chain connects TRBV6-5 to TRBJ2-3; the D gene is possibly TRBD2 (6 bases). CDR1 and CDR2 from the germline V gene are MNHEY and SVGAGI. The CDR3 loop spans 14 amino acids. Trimming left V 7 bases short and J 5 bases short, with 16 bases between. The CDR3 reads CASKRRDGGDTQYF. The CDR3 DNA sequence: TGTGCCAGCAAGCGGCGGGACGGGGGAGATACGCAGTATTTT.

J is TRBJ1-2 and V is TRBV6-1, with a possible D match to TRBD1 (6 bases). V lost 1 base and J lost 4, with 16 bases in between. The germline CDR1 and CDR2 sequences are MNHNS and SASEGT. This CDR3 region has 16 residues. The CDR3 spells CASSEGNWDTVYGYTF. In DNA, the CDR3 is TGTGCCAGCAGTGAAGGGAATTGGGACACGGTCTATGGCTACACCTTC.

The V and J genes are TRBV30 and TRBJ1-5; maybe TRBD1 (5 bases). CDR1 GTSNPN and CDR2 SVGIG come from the germline V gene (reference sequence). The CDR3 contains 13 residues. V was trimmed by 5 bases and J by 4 bases, leaving 12 bases between them. The DNA of the CDR3 is TGTGCCTGGGGGGGGGACGGAAATCAGCCCCAGCATTTT. Translation gives CAWGGDGNQPQHF.

Only a few counts were recorded for this clone. V gene TRBV27 combines with J gene TRBJ2-1; D may be TRBD1 (6 bases). Germline V gene lookup returns CDR1 MNHEY and CDR2 SMNVEV (reference sequence). The CDR3 is 14 residues long. Trimming took 6 bases from V and 8 from J, leaving 17 bases between them. The CDR3 loop is CASRRQDMGYEQFF. The CDR3 region has the DNA TGTGCCAGCAGACGACAGGACATGGGGTATGAGCAGTTCTTC.

This chain connects TRBV2 to TRBJ1-4; perhaps TRBD1 as D (6 bases). The V and J ends lost 2 bases and 8 bases respectively, with 12 bases between them. Germline CDR1 reads SNHLY; CDR2 reads FYNNEI. The CDR3 length is 14 residues. CDR3 amino acids: CASSENRDSEKLFF. The CDR3 DNA reads as TGTGCCAGCAGTGAAAACAGGGATAGCGAAAAACTGTTTTTT.

The chain employs TRBV2 and TRBJ2-2; 13 bases are a match to TRBD2. The CDR3 loop spans 16 amino acids. V shed 6 bases, J shed 4 bases, and the junction held 5 bases outside the gene matches. Germline CDR1 and CDR2: SNHLY and FYNNEI. CDR3 protein: CASRGLAGLGTGELFF. CDR3 bases: TGTGCCAGCAGGGGACTAGCGGGACTAGGCACCGGGGAGCTGTTTTTT.

The rearrangement joins TRBV5-1 to TRBJ1-4; the D gene is possibly TRBD1 (5 bases). V lost 1 base and J 7 bases, leaving 11 bases between the germline ends. CDR1 is SGHRS and CDR2 is YFSETQ in the germline V gene. CDR3 size: 14 residues. The CDR3 nucleotides read TGCGCCAGCAGCTTGACCAGGGCGGCTGAAAAACTGTTTTTT. Its protein is CASSLTRAAEKLFF.